There are a few counts of the clone carrying this T cell receptor (beta chain). Its antigen is unidentified. This entry is derived from a study of T-cell memory formation after mild COVID-19. Study background: Largely, TCR clusters stayed within a single donor.

Study-level results: Researchers could not confirm that second-wave clones peaking on day 37 targeted SARS-CoV-2. In pre-infection memory, a portion of responding clones appeared, which suggested that cross-reactive memory joined.

Trimming at V came to 3 bases and at J to 7 bases, leaving 5 bases not matched to a gene. The CDR3 is 14 amino acids. The germline gives CDR1 MGHRA, CDR2 YSYEKL. One entry per CDR3 protein, called by TCRdb with MiXCR from the 5' RACE reads. The sample includes about 210,000 distinct CDR3 sequences, 27% seen only once; the top ten take around 10%. V and J are TRBV4-1 and TRBJ1-1, with 10 bases matching TRBD1. The specimen was PBMCs or a T cell subset sorted from them (not recorded which). The source of this sequence is an adult woman who had mild COVID-19 (a few samples of this study predate the infection). Cell type and time point are not known. This chain's CDR3 is CASSQGQGLVEAFF. CDR3 coding DNA: TGCGCCAGCAGCCAGGGACAGGGGCTAGTTGAAGCTTTCTTT.